One and the same sample provided the 4 T cell receptor beta chains below, sequenced in a study of blood T cells in healthy people across ages. Combining a sample-barcoded 5' primer with a J-beta primer mix, a second PCR ran for roughly 6 to 12 cycles. MiXCR, run by TCRdb on the 5' RACE reads, gives a single entry per CDR3 protein. Here the sample spans about 800,000 distinct CDR3 sequences, around a quarter being singletons. This sample was shared with a second study, whose subject was T cells of mothers and their children.

The sample taken for sequencing was blood. These receptor sequences come from a boy younger than 18 in good health.

This clonotype has a handful of counts. The rearrangement joins TRBV6-2 or TRBV6-3 to TRBJ2-5; tentative D call: TRBD2 (7 bases). The CDR3 has 22 residues. Germline V lookup: CDR1 MNHEY, CDR2 SVGEGT. Trimming left V 0 bases short and J 2 bases short, with 31 bases between. CDR3 in amino acids: CASSYSSRLSGVRGGEQETQYF. The CDR3 bases are TGTGCCAGCAGTTACTCGAGTCGCCTATCGGGAGTGAGGGGGGGAGAACAAGAGACCCAGTACTTC.

V gene TRBV2 combines with J gene TRBJ1-3; no clear D. The CDR3 spans 15 residues. Trimming cost V 8 bases and J 0 bases, with 14 bases left between them. In germline, CDR1 is SNHLY, CDR2 FYNNEI. The CDR3 loop is CASDGGRNSGNTIYF. The CDR3 DNA follows: TGTGCCAGCGATGGAGGGCGGAACTCTGGAAACACCATATATTTT.

This clonotype was seen a few times. V usage is TRBV5-6 and J usage is TRBJ2-1, with 8 bases identical to TRBD1. V shed 5 bases and J 6 bases; nucleotides not matched to a gene: 13. Germline values: CDR1 SGHDT, CDR2 YYEEEE. This CDR3 has 16 residues. CDR3 sequence (DNA): TGTGCCAGCAGTATGTCCAGGGGGCCTTCTTGCAATGAGCAGTTCTTC. Its translation: CASSMSRGPSCNEQFF. Filled out from reference TRBV5-6 and TRBJ2-1, the complete variable domain reads DAGVTQSPTHLIKTRGQQVTLRCSPKSGHDTVSWYQQALGQGPQFIFQYYEEEERQRGNFPDRFSGHQFPNYSSELNVNALLLGDSALYLCASSMSRGPSCNEQFFGPGTRLTVL.

As for this clonotype: The junction shows a germline mismatch at one end, possibly a read error. The chain links TRBV28 to TRBJ2-5, with TRBD1 as a possible D gene (6 bases). There are 14 residues in the CDR3. The germline V gene encodes CDR1 MDHEN and CDR2 SYDVKM. CDR3 in DNA: TGTGCCAGCACCGAGCAGGGGCCCCAAGGGACCCAGTACTTC. Translating gives CASTEQGPQGTQYF.